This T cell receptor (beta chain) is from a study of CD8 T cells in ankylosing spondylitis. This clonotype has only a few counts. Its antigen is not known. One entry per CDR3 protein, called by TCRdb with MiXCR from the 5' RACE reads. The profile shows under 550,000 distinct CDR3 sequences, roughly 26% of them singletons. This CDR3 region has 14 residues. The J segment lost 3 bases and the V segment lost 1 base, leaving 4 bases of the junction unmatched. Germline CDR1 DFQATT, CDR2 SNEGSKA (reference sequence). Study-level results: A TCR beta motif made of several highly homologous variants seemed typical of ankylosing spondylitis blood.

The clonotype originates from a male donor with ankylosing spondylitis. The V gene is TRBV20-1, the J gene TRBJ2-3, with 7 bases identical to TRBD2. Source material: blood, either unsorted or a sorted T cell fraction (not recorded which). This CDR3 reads CSARVAGETDTQYF. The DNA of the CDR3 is TGCAGTGCTAGAGTGGCGGGAGAAACAGATACGCAGTATTTT.